This T cell receptor beta chain was recovered during a study of regulatory T cells in long-lasting Graves disease. Germline-derived CDR1 and CDR2 are MDHEN and SYDVKM. This CDR3 region has 14 residues. V was trimmed by 5 bases and J by 7 bases, leaving 17 bases between them. The time point was: persistent/refractory GD, antithyroid drugs over 5 years with positive TRAb. PBMC-derived RNA was used for the TCR library. The collection involved drawing around 10 milliliters of peripheral blood into EDTA tubes. This clonotype was recorded at least ten times. iRepertoire HTBI primers and Arm-PCR of CDR3 regions built TCR beta libraries. Each CDR3 protein gets one entry after TCRdb re-called the multiplex PCR reads with MiXCR. The sample holds roughly 500,000 distinct CDR3 sequences; about a fifth are singletons and the top ten take 7% to 9.5%.

The specimen comprised peripheral blood mononuclear cells (PBMCs), sampled when the disease was refractory, from a patient treated with antithyroid drugs. The clonotype originates from a female donor with Graves disease. The gene calls are TRBV28 and TRBJ1-2, with a possible D match to TRBD1 (6 bases). Here the CDR3 DNA reads TGTGCCAGCAGTCCCCACAGGGAAGGGAGTGGCTACACCTTC. Its protein is CASSPHREGSGYTF.